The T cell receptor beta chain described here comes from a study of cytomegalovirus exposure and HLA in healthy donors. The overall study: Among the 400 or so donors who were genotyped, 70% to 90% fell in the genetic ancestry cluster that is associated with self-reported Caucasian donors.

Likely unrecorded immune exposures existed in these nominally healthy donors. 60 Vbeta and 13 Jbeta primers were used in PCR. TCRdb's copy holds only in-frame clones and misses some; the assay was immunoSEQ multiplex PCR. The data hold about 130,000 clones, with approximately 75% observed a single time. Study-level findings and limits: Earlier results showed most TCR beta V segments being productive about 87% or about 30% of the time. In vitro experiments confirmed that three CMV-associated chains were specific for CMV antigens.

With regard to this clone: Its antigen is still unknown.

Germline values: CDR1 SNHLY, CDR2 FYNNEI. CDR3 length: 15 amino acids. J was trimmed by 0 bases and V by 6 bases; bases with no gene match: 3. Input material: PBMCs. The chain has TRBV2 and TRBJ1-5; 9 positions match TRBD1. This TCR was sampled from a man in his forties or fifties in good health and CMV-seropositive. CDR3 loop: CASRGQGNSNQPQHF. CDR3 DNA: TGTGCCAGCAGAGGACAGGGGAATAGCAATCAGCCCCAGCATTTT.